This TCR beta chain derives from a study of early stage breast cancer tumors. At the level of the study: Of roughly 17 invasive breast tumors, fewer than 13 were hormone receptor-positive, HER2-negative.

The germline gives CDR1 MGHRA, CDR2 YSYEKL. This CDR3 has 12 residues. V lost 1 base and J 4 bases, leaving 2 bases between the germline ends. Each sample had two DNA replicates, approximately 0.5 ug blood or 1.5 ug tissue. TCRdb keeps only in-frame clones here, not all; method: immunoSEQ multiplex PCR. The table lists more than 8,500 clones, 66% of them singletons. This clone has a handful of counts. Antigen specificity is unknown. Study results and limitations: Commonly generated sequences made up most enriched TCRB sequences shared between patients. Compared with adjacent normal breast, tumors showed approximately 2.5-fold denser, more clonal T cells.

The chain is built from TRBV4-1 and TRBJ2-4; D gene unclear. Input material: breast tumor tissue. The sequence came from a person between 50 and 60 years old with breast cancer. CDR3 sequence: CASSQAKNIQYF. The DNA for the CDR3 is TGCGCCAGCAGCCAAGCGAAAAACATTCAGTACTTC.